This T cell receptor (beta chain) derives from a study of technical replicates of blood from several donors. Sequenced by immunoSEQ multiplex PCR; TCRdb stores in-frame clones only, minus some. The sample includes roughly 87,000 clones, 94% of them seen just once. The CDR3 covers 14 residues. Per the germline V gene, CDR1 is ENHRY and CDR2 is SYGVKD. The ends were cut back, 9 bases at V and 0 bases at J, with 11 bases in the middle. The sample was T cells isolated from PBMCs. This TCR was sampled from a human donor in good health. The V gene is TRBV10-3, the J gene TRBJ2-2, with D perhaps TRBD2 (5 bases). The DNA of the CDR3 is TGTGCCATTCGAGGGCAGGCGAACACCGGGGAGCTGTTTTTT. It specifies CAIRGQANTGELFF.